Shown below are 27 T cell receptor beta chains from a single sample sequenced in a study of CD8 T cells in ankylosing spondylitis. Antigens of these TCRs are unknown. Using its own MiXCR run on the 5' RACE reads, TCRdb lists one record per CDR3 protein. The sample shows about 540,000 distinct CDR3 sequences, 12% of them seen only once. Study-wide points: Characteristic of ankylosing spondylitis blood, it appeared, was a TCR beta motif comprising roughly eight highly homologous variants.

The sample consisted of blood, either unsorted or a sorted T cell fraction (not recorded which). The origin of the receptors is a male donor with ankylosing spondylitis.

The CDR3 DNA reads TGTGCCAGCAGCCAATCGGGAAACACTGAAGCTTTCTTT. Translation gives CASSQSGNTEAFF. The V call is TRBV3-1, the J call TRBJ1-1, with D unresolved. V gave up 2 bases and J gave up 2 bases, with 6 bases separating them. The CDR3 contains 13 residues. Germline CDR1 and CDR2: LGHDT and YNNKEL (reference sequence). Full variable domain (remainder filled in from reference TRBV3-1 and TRBJ1-1): DTAVSQTPKYLVTQMGNDKSIKCEQNLGHDTMYWYKQDSKKFLKIMFSYNNKELIINETVPNRFSPKSPDKAHLNLHINSLELGDSAVYFCASSQSGNTEAFFGQGTRLTVV.

The CDR3 region is CASRVEDREQFF. CDR3 DNA: TGTGCCAGCAGGGTGGAGGACAGGGAGCAGTTCTTC. J is TRBJ2-1 and V is TRBV7-9; 7 bases are shared with TRBD1. Per germline, CDR1 SEHNR and CDR2 FQNEAQ (reference sequence). This CDR3 spans 12 amino acids. V shed 6 bases and J 10 bases; nucleotides not matched to a gene: 6. Full variable domain (remainder filled in from reference TRBV7-9 and TRBJ2-1): DTGVSQNPRHKITKRGQNVTFRCDPISEHNRLYWYRQTLGQGPEFLTYFQNEAQLEKSRLLSDRFSAERPKGSFSTLEIQRTEQGDSAMYLCASRVEDREQFFGPGTRLTVL.

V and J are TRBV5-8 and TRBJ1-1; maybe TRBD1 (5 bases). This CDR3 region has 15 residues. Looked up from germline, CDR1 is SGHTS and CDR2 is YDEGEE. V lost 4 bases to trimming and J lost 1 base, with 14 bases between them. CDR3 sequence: CASSGGGYGNTEAFF. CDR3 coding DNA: TGTGCCAGCAGCGGCGGGGGGTATGGGAACACTGAAGCTTTCTTT.

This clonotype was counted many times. The DNA of the CDR3 is TGTGCCAGCAGTCCGGACAGTTCACGGACCCAGTACTTC. Residues: CASSPDSSRTQYF. The chain combines TRBV12-3 or TRBV12-4 with TRBJ2-5, with D perhaps matching TRBD1 (6 bases). This CDR3 has 13 amino acids. Trimming cost V 5 bases and J 7 bases, with 14 bases left between them.

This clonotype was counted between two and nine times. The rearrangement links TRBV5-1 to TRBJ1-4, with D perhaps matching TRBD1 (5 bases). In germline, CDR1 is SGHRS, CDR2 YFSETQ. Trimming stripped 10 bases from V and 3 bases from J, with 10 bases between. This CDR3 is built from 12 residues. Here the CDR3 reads CASGTSNEKLFF. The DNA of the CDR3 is TGCGCCTCCGGGACCTCTAATGAAAAACTGTTTTTT.

CDR3 in amino acids: CSARDSGAGPSYEQYF. CDR3 sequence (DNA): TGCAGTGCTAGAGATTCGGGAGCGGGCCCTTCCTACGAGCAGTACTTC. This rearrangement joins TRBV20-1 to TRBJ2-7, with a weak D call TRBD2 (6 bases). The germline V gene has CDR1 DFQATT and CDR2 SNEGSKA (reference sequence). This CDR3 is 16 amino acids long. With 0 bases removed from V and 1 base from J, the gap between germline ends came to 16 bases.

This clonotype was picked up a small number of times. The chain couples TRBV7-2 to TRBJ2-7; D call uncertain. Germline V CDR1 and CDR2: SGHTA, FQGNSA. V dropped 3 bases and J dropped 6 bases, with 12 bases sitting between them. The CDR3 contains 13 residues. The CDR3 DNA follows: TGTGCCAGCAGCTTGCTAGGAGCGCTCGAGCAGTACGTC. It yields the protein CASSLLGALEQYV.

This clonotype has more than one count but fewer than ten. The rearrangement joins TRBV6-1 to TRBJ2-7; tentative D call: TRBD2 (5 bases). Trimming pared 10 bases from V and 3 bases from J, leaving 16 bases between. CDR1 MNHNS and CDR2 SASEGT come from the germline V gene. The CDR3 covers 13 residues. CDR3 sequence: CATYRPGIYEQYV. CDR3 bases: TGTGCCACCTATAGACCGGGGATCTACGAGCAGTACGTC.

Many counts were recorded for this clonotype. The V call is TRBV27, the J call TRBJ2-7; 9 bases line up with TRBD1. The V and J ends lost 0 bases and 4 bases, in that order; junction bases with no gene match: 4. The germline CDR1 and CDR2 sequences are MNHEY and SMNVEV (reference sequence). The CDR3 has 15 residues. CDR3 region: CASSLSDRGRYEQYF. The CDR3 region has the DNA TGTGCCAGCAGTTTATCGGACAGGGGCCGGTACGAGCAGTACTTC.

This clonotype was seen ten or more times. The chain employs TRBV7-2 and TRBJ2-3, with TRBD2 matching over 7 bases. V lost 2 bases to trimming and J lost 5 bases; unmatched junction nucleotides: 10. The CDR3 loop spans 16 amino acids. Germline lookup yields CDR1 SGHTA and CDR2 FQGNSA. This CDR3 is CASSLLASGTGDTQYF. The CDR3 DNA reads TGTGCCAGCAGCTTATTAGCTAGCGGAACGGGAGATACGCAGTATTTT.

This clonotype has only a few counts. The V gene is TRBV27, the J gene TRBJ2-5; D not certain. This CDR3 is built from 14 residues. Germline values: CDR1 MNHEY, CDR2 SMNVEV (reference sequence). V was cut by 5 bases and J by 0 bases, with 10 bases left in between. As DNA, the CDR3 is TGTGCCAGCAGTCTAAAATCAGACCAAGAGACCCAGTACTTC. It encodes CASSLKSDQETQYF.

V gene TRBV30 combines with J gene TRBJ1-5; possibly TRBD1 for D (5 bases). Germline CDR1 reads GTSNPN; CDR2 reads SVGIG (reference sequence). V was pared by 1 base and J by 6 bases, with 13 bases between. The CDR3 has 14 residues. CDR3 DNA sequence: TGTGCCTGGAGTGGGCAGGGAGTGGGTCAGCCCCAGCATTTT. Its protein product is CAWSGQGVGQPQHF.

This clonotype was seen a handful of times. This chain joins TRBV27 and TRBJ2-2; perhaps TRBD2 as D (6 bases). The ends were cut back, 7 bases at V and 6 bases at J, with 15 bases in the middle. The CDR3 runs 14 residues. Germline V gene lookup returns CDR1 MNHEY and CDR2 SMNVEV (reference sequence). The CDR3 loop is CASTLGGAAGELFF. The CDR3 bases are TGTGCCAGCACCCTGGGGGGTGCGGCCGGGGAGCTGTTTTTT.

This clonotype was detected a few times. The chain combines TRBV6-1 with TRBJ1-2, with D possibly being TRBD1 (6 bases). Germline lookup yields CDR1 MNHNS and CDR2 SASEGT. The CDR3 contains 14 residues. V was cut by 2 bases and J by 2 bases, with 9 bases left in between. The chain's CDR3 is CASSEIGGNYGYTF. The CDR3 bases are TGTGCCAGCAGTGAAATAGGGGGAAACTATGGCTACACCTTC.

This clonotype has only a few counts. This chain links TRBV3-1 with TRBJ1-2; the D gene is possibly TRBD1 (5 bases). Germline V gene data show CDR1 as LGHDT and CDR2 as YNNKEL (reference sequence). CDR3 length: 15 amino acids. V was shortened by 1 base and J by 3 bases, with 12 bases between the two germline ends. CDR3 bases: TGTGCCAGCAGCCAAGGGGGCGGGGATTACTATGGCTACACCTTC. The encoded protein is CASSQGGGDYYGYTF.

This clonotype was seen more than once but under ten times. This CDR3 is CASSLGLATLQETQYF. Here the CDR3 DNA reads TGTGCCAGCAGTTTGGGACTAGCGACACTCCAAGAGACCCAGTACTTC. The J gene is TRBJ2-5, the V gene TRBV12-3 or TRBV12-4, with 10 bases identical to TRBD2. V was pared by 3 bases and J by 1 base, with 5 bases of the junction left unmatched. The CDR3 sequence is 16 residues long.

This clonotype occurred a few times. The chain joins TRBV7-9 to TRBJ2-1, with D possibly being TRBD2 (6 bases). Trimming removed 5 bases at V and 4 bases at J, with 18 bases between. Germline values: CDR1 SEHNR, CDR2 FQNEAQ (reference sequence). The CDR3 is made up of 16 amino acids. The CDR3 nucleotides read TGTGCCAGCAGCCGAGGAGGTAGCGGACAATACAATGAGCAGTTCTTC. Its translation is CASSRGGSGQYNEQFF.

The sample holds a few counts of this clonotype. CDR3 residues: CASSLSASGHLGGFF. The CDR3 nucleotides read TGTGCCAGCAGCTTATCGGCTAGCGGACACCTTGGGGGGTTCTTC. J is TRBJ2-1 and V is TRBV7-9; 7 nucleotides match TRBD2. The CDR3 covers 15 residues. J gave up 15 bases and V 2 bases, and 16 bases lay outside the gene matches. Germline lookup yields CDR1 SEHNR and CDR2 FQNEAQ (reference sequence).

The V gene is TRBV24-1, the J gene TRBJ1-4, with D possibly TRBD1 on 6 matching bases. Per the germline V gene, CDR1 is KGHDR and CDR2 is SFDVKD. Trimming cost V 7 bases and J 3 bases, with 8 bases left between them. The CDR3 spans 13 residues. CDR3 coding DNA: TGTGCCACCAGAGGGACATCTAATGAAAAACTGTTTTTT. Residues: CATRGTSNEKLFF.

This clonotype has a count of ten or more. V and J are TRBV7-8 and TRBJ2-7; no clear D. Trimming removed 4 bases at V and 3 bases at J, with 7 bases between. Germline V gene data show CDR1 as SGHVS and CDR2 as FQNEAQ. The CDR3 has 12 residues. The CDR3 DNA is TGTGCCAGCAGCTCCGGATTCTACGAGCAGTACGTC. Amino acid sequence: CASSSGFYEQYV.

In DNA, the CDR3 is TGTGCCAGCAGCCAAGAAATTCCGCAGAGGAACACCGGGGAGCTGTTTTTT. This encodes CASSQEIPQRNTGELFF. The chain uses TRBV14 and TRBJ2-2; unclear D gene. V was cut by 0 bases and J by 1 base, with 12 bases left in between. The V gene's germline CDR1 is SGHDN and CDR2 FVKESK. This CDR3 spans 17 amino acids.

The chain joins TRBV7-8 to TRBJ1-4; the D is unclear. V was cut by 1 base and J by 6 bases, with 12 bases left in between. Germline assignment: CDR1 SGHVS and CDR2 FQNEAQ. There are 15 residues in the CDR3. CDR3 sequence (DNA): TGTGCCAGCAGCTTAGAGGATAACTACTATGAAAAACTGTTTTTT. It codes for CASSLEDNYYEKLFF. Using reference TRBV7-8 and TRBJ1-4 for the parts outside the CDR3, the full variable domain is GAGVSQSPRYKVAKRGQDVALRCDPISGHVSLFWYQQALGQGPEFLTYFQNEAQLDKSGLPSDRFFAERPEGSVSTLKIQRTQQEDSAVYLCASSLEDNYYEKLFFGSGTQLSVL.

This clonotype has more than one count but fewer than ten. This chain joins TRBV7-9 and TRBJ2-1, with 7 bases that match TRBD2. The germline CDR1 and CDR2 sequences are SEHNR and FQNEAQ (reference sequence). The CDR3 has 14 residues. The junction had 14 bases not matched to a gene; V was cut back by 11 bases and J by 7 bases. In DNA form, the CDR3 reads TGTGCCGGGAGATTGGCGGGAGTGGGGAATGAGCAGTTCTTC. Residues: CAGRLAGVGNEQFF.

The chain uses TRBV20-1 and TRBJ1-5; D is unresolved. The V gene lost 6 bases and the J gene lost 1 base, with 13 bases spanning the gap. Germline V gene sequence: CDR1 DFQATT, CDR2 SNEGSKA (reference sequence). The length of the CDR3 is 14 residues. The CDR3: CSATAGPSNQPQHF. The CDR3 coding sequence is TGCAGTGCAACGGCTGGGCCGAGCAATCAGCCCCAGCATTTT.

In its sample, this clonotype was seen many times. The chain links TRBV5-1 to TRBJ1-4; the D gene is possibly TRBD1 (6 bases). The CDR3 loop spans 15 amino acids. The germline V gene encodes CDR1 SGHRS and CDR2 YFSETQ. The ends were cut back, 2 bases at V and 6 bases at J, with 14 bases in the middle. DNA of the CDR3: TGCGCCAGCAGCTTCACCAGGGGAGTGGATGAAAAACTGTTTTTT. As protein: CASSFTRGVDEKLFF.

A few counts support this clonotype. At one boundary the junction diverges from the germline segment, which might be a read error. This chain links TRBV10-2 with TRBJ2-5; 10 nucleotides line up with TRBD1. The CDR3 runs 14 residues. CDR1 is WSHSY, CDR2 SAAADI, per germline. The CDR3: CASGDRGRTETQYF. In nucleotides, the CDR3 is TGCGCCAGCGGTGACAGGGGGCGAACAGAGACCCAGTACTTC.

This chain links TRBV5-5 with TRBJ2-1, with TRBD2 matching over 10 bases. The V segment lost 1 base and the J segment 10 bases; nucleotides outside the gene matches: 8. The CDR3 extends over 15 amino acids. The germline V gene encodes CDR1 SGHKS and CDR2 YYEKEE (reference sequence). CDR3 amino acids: CASSLIAGGPSEQFF. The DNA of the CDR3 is TGTGCCAGCAGCTTGATAGCGGGAGGCCCGTCGGAGCAGTTCTTC.